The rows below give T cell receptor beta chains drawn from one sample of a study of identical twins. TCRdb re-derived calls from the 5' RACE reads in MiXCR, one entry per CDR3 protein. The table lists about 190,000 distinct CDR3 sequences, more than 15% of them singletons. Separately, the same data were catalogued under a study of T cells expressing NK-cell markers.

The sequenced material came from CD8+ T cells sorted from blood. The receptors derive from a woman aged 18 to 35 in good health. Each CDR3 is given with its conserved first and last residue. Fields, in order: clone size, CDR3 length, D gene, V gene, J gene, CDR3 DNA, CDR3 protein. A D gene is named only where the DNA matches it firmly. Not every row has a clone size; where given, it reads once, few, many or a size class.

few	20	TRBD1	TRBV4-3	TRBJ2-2	TGCGCCAGCAGCCAAGATACCTTCGGCGGGACAGGGTCGGATACCGGGGAGCTGTTTTTT	CASSQDTFGGTGSDTGELFF
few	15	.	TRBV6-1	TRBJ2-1	TGTGCCAGCAGCGTTAGGAGGGGAAGCGCGGATGAGCAGTTCTTC	CASSVRRGSADEQFF
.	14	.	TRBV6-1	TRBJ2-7	TGTGCCAGCAGTGAAGAGGGGCCCTCCTACGAGCAGTACTTC	CASSEEGPSYEQYF
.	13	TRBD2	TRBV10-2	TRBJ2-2	TGCGCCACGAGCGGGGTGGGCACCGGGGAGCTGTTTTTT	CATSGVGTGELFF
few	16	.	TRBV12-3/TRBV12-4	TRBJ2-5	TGTGCCAGCAGTTTAGCGGAGGGCCTGTTGAGAGAGACCCAGTACTTC	CASSLAEGLLRETQYF
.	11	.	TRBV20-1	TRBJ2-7	TGCAGTGCTAGAGAGGGTGGAGAGCAGTACTTC	CSAREGGEQYF
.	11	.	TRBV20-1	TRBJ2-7	TGCAGTGCTGCCAGTTCCCACGAGCAGTACTTC	CSAASSHEQYF
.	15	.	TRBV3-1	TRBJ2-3	TGTGCCAGCAGCCGGTATCGGGGGCGAACAGATACGCAGTATTTT	CASSRYRGRTDTQYF
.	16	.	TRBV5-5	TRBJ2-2	TGTGCCAGCAGCTTGGCCTTCGAGGGAATCACCGGGGAGCTGTTTTTT	CASSLAFEGITGELFF
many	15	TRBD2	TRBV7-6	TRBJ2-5	TGTGCCAGCAGCTTCGGACTAGCGGTACAAGAGACCCAGTACTTC	CASSFGLAVQETQYF
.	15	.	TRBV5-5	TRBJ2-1	TGTGCCAGCAGTTCGGGGGTGAGGCGGAGCAATGAGCAGTTCTTC	CASSSGVRRSNEQFF
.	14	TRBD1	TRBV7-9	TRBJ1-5	TGTGCCAGCAGCCAAACGACAGGGGATCAGCCCCAGCATTTT	CASSQTTGDQPQHF
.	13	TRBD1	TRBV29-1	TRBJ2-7	TGCAGCGTCCCGGGACAGTCCCTCTACGAGCAGTACTTC	CSVPGQSLYEQYF
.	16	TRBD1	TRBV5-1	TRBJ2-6	TGCGCCAGCAGCTTACAGGGGGTCGCTGGGGCCAACGTCCTGACTTTC	CASSLQGVAGANVLTF
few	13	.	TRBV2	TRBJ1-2	TGTGTTTCCCCCGGGACGTATAACTATGGCTACACCTTC	CVSPGTYNYGYTF
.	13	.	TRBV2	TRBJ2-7	TGTGCCAGCAGTGACTCTGGCTCCTACGAGCAGTACTTC	CASSDSGSYEQYF
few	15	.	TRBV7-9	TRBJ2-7	TGTGCCAGCAGCTTAAGGGACGGGGGCACCTACGAGCAGTACTTC	CASSLRDGGTYEQYF
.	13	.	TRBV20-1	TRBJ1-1	TGCAGTGCTAGAGAACAGATGAACACTGAAGCTTTCTTT	CSAREQMNTEAFF
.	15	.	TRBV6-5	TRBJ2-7	TGTGCCAGCAGTTACTCGCGGACGGGAACCTACGAGCAGTACTTC	CASSYSRTGTYEQYF
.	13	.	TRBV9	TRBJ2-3	TGTGCCAGCAGCGTAGCAACTACGGATACGCAGTATTTT	CASSVATTDTQYF
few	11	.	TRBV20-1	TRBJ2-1	TGCAGTGCGCGTAGGGTGTCAGAGCAGTTCTTC	CSARRVSEQFF
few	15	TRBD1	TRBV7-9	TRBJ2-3	TGTGCCAGCAGCCGTCTCGACAGGGGGATTGATACGCAGTATTTT	CASSRLDRGIDTQYF